The 18 T cell receptor beta chains presented below share a single source sample, sequenced in a study of T-cell reconstitution after alpha-beta-depleted transplantation in children. During its preparation, the TCRbeta library received unique molecular identifiers. One entry per CDR3 protein, called by TCRdb with MiXCR from the PCR reads. This repertoire shows 600,000 to 800,000 distinct CDR3 sequences, under 15% found once; its top ten account for about 0.79%. The input for sequencing was PBMCs, taken before TCRalphabeta/CD19-depleted stem cell transplant. These receptors were obtained from a girl aged 2-9 years with congenital amegakaryocytic thrombocytopenia, due to receive a stem cell transplant.

This clonotype was observed at least ten times. The V gene is TRBV7-9, the J gene TRBJ2-3, with D unresolved. Trimming cost V 5 bases and J 7 bases, with 10 bases left between them. The CDR3 has 12 residues. Per germline, CDR1 SEHNR and CDR2 FQNEAQ (reference sequence). In nucleotides, the CDR3 is TGTGCCAGCAGCGTAGAGACCTATACGCAGTATTTT. Protein product: CASSVETYTQYF.

This clonotype showed up just a few times. In nucleotides, the CDR3 is TGCAGCGCCCAAGAGGCAGGGCTTTGGGCCCAGTACTTC. Its translation is CSAQEAGLWAQYF. The genes are TRBV29-1 and TRBJ2-5; maybe TRBD1 (5 bases). V lost 7 bases to trimming and J lost 9 bases, with 21 bases between them. This CDR3 has 13 residues. Germline CDR1 SQVTM, CDR2 ANQGSEA.

This clonotype was counted ten times or more. The CDR3 is CASSERGGTTEAFF. Here the CDR3 DNA reads TGTGCCAGCAGTGAAAGGGGGGGGACCACTGAAGCTTTCTTT. The chain combines TRBV25-1 with TRBJ1-1, with D perhaps matching TRBD1 (6 bases). Deletions cut 2 bases from V and 4 bases from J, with 11 bases between. Germline CDR1 MGHDK, CDR2 SYGVNS. The CDR3 is 14 residues long.

This clonotype has ten or more counts. The chain uses TRBV20-1 and TRBJ1-5, with D possibly being TRBD1 (6 bases). The germline gives CDR1 DFQATT, CDR2 SNEGSKA (reference sequence). V lost 0 bases, J lost 1 base, and 16 bases lay in between. The CDR3 length is 17 residues. The DNA of the CDR3 is TGCAGTGCTAGAGATCCGCTCGGGGGCGCGAGCAATCAGCCCCAGCATTTT. Protein product: CSARDPLGGASNQPQHF.

This clonotype has more than one count but fewer than ten. The genes are TRBV28 and TRBJ2-1; 8 bases agree with TRBD2. Germline-derived CDR1 and CDR2 are MDHEN and SYDVKM. V trimming: 4 bases; J trimming: 3 bases; junction bases outside the gene matches: 8. The CDR3 is 16 amino acids. The CDR3 loop reads CASSSSSLADYNEQFF. CDR3 DNA: TGTGCCAGCAGTTCCAGTTCACTAGCGGACTACAATGAGCAGTTCTTC.

The sample holds many counts of this clonotype. The chain couples TRBV12-3 or TRBV12-4 to TRBJ2-1; weak D call: TRBD2 (7 bases). The V end was cut by 8 bases, the J end by 6 bases, with 11 bases between. This CDR3 is built from 12 residues. DNA of the CDR3: TGTGCCAGCCGGGGGGCAACCAATGAGCAGTTCTTC. Translating gives CASRGATNEQFF.

The chain carries TRBV4-1 and TRBJ2-1, with a possible D match to TRBD1 (6 bases). The CDR3 extends over 17 amino acids. Germline CDR1 reads MGHRA; CDR2 reads YSYEKL. The ends were cut back, 4 bases at V and 2 bases at J, with 18 bases in the middle. The CDR3 sequence is CASSRPGHQIPYNEQFF. CDR3 DNA: TGCGCCAGCAGCCGACCGGGACACCAAATCCCCTACAATGAGCAGTTCTTC.

This clonotype was counted at least ten times. The chain links TRBV5-5 to TRBJ2-3, with D maybe TRBD2 (5 bases). This CDR3 is 15 amino acids long. The germline CDR1 and CDR2 sequences are SGHKS and YYEKEE (reference sequence). The germline V and J ends were trimmed by 3 bases and 3 bases, with 14 bases remaining between them. CDR3 in amino acids: CASSYRYTGTDTQYF. The CDR3 nucleotides read TGTGCCAGCAGCTATCGTTACACGGGGACAGATACGCAGTATTTT.

The chain has TRBV11-3 and TRBJ2-1, with unresolved D. CDR1 is SGHNT and CDR2 is YENEEA in the germline V gene. This CDR3 is 17 amino acids long. Trimming pared 2 bases from V and 9 bases from J, leaving 23 bases between. The CDR3 sequence: CASSLRFGALYSGEQFF. The CDR3 coding sequence is TGTGCCAGCAGCTTAAGATTTGGAGCCTTATACTCGGGTGAGCAGTTCTTC.

This clonotype was recorded many times. This chain links TRBV10-3 with TRBJ2-1; D is uncertain. There are 10 residues in the CDR3. Between the trimmed V and J ends, which lost 11 bases and 8 bases, there was a span of 10 bases. Germline CDR1 reads ENHRY; CDR2 reads SYGVKD. CDR3 sequence reads: CAFRGDEQFF. CDR3 nucleotide sequence: TGTGCCTTTCGTGGGGATGAGCAGTTCTTC.

CDR3 DNA: TGCGCCAGCAGCTTGGAAATTCCTGGGCAGGGCGGGCAGTACTTC. Encoded protein: CASSLEIPGQGGQYF. The rearrangement uses TRBV5-1 and TRBJ2-7; TRBD1 is a possible D gene (5 bases). The CDR3 extends over 15 amino acids. Germline lookup yields CDR1 SGHRS and CDR2 YFSETQ. V lost 0 bases, J lost 9 bases, and 19 bases lay in between.

Many counts were recorded for this clonotype. This chain links TRBV12-3 or TRBV12-4 with TRBJ2-2; D uncertain. This CDR3 region has 14 residues. Trimming shortened V by 3 bases and J by 5 bases, and 10 bases separated the two germline ends. The CDR3 region is CASSLLRVTGELFF. In nucleotides, the CDR3 is TGTGCCAGCAGTTTGCTTAGGGTTACCGGGGAGCTGTTTTTT.

This clonotype was observed a few times. V and J are TRBV10-3 and TRBJ2-5, with 7 bases that match TRBD1. Trimming took 0 bases from V and 2 from J; bases not matched to a gene: 6. Germline CDR1 is ENHRY and CDR2 is SYGVKD. The CDR3 contains 16 residues. The CDR3 DNA reads TGTGCCATCAGTGAGTCGAGAGCCAGGGGGCAAGAGACCCAGTACTTC. This sequence encodes CAISESRARGQETQYF.

This clonotype showed up many times. The gene calls are TRBV4-1 and TRBJ2-7; TRBD2 matches at 10 bases. V shed 2 bases, J shed 2 bases, and the junction held 3 bases outside the gene matches. Germline CDR1 and CDR2: MGHRA and YSYEKL. The length of the CDR3 is 15 residues. The CDR3 DNA reads as TGCGCCAGCAGCCAAACGGGACTAGCGACCTACGAGCAGTACTTC. Translated: CASSQTGLATYEQYF.

There are a few counts of this clonotype. The CDR3 spells CSARVQNTGELFF. DNA of the CDR3: TGCAGTGCTAGGGTCCAGAACACCGGGGAGCTGTTTTTT. This sequence joins TRBV20-1 and TRBJ2-2; D unclear. Germline assignment: CDR1 DFQATT and CDR2 SNEGSKA (reference sequence). The V gene lost 3 bases and the J gene lost 1 base, with 6 bases spanning the gap. The CDR3 totals 13 residues.

This rearrangement joins TRBV9 to TRBJ2-7; D may correspond to TRBD1 or TRBD2 (6 bases each). V was trimmed by 4 bases and J by 5 bases, leaving 19 bases between them. Looked up from germline, CDR1 is SGDLS and CDR2 is YYNGEE. The CDR3 covers 15 residues. CDR3 amino acids: CASSSQRGRLHEQYF. CDR3 in DNA: TGTGCCAGCAGCTCCCAGAGGGGGAGGCTACACGAGCAGTACTTC.

V usage is TRBV20-1 and J usage is TRBJ2-7, with TRBD1 matching over 8 bases. The length of the CDR3 is 11 residues. Germline CDR1 reads DFQATT; CDR2 reads SNEGSKA (reference sequence). V gave up 8 bases and J gave up 5 bases; unmatched junction bases: 5. The CDR3 loop reads CSPKQGDEQYF. Here the CDR3 DNA reads TGCAGTCCGAAACAGGGGGACGAGCAGTACTTC.

This clonotype was picked up many times. The gene calls are TRBV5-6 and TRBJ2-3, with a weak D call TRBD2 (5 bases). The V end was cut by 4 bases, the J end by 3 bases, with 18 bases between. This CDR3 comprises 16 residues. CDR1 and CDR2 from the germline V gene are SGHDT and YYEEEE. The chain's CDR3 is CASSRLQVGETDTQYF. The CDR3 coding sequence is TGTGCCAGCAGCCGACTCCAGGTGGGAGAGACAGATACGCAGTATTTT.